The 27 T cell receptor beta chains below all came from one sample that was sequenced in a study of shared clonotypes between healthy human individuals. Profiled with immunoSEQ multiplex PCR; TCRdb holds only in-frame clones, not every one. The table shows about 1 million clones, with approximately 72% occurring only once. Sequencing input: memory CD4+ T cells sorted from blood. Subset given: CD45RA-negative fraction. Every receptor here comes from a man in his late teens or twenties in good health.

The chain joins TRBV18 to TRBJ2-7; 10 positions agree with TRBD1. Germline V gene data show CDR1 as KGHSH and CDR2 as LQKENI. The junction had 6 bases not matched to a gene; V was cut back by 3 bases and J by 7 bases. This CDR3 is 14 amino acids long. The CDR3 protein is CASSPGTGVREQYF. The DNA of the CDR3 is TGTGCCAGCTCACCCGGGACAGGGGTTCGGGAGCAGTACTTC. The full variable domain, with the rest looked up from reference TRBV18 and TRBJ2-7, is NAGVMQNPRHLVRRRGQEARLRCSPMKGHSHVYWYRQLPEEGLKFMVYLQKENIIDESGMPKERFSAEFPKEGPSILRIQQVVRGDSAAYFCASSPGTGVREQYFGPGTRLTVT.

This clone was recorded a few times. The chain has TRBV14 and TRBJ1-6; no clear D gene. Trimming took 1 base from V and 9 from J, leaving 10 bases between them. CDR1 and CDR2 (germline): SGHDN, FVKESK. The CDR3 length is 14 residues. The CDR3 region has the DNA TGTGCCAGCAGCCAAGCCGGGTCCAGTTCACCCCTCCACTTT. As protein: CASSQAGSSSPLHF.

The table lists this clone with a count of one. The rearrangement joins TRBV4-2 to TRBJ1-1; no clear D gene. Trimming cost V 4 bases and J 0 bases, with 15 bases left between them. The CDR3 runs 16 residues. Germline V lookup: CDR1 LGHNA, CDR2 YNFKEQ. The CDR3 DNA reads TGTGCCAGCAGCCGAGACGTGGGCAGTCTGAACACTGAAGCTTTCTTT. As protein: CASSRDVGSLNTEAFF.

V and J are TRBV5-4 and TRBJ2-2, with D perhaps being TRBD1 or TRBD2 (5 bases each). The germline V gene encodes CDR1 SGHNT and CDR2 YYREEE (reference sequence). This CDR3 contains 14 residues. V was trimmed by 0 bases and J by 6 bases, leaving 9 bases between them. This CDR3 is CASSLDVGAGELFF. Here the CDR3 DNA reads TGTGCCAGCAGCTTGGACGTGGGGGCCGGGGAGCTGTTTTTT.

The rearrangement joins TRBV4-1 to TRBJ2-5; the match to TRBD2 covers 12 bases. CDR3 length: 22 residues. The germline V gene encodes CDR1 MGHRA and CDR2 YSYEKL. J gave up 5 bases and V 0 bases, and 22 bases lay outside the gene matches. This CDR3 reads CASSQDPPVGTSGFGSAETQYF. The CDR3 bases are TGCGCCAGCAGCCAAGATCCTCCGGTTGGGACTAGCGGGTTTGGCTCTGCGGAGACCCAGTACTTC.

This clone was counted a few times. Other DNA sequences within the sample encode an identical CDR3. The J gene is TRBJ1-5, the V gene TRBV30; 10 nucleotides agree with TRBD1. The V gene end was trimmed by 5 bases and the J gene end by 7 bases; junction bases not matched to a gene: 5. The CDR3 loop spans 13 amino acids. The V gene's germline CDR1 is GTSNPN and CDR2 SVGIG (reference sequence). The CDR3 nucleotides are TGTGCCTGGGGACAGGGGGAGCGGCAGCCCCAGCATTTT. This gives the protein CAWGQGERQPQHF.

The chain has TRBV30 and TRBJ1-1; D uncertain. This CDR3 comprises 14 residues. CDR1 is GTSNPN, CDR2 SVGIG, per germline (reference sequence). Trimming pared 3 bases from V and 0 bases from J, leaving 11 bases between. The DNA for the CDR3 is TGTGCCTGGAGAAGCCCAGGACTGAACACTGAAGCTTTCTTT. This sequence encodes CAWRSPGLNTEAFF. Looking up the rest from reference TRBV30 and TRBJ1-1 gives the full variable domain: SQTIHQWPATLVQPVGSPLSLECTVEGTSNPNLYWYRQAAGRGLQLLFYSVGIGQISSEVPQNLSASRPQDRQFILSSKKLLLSDSGFYLCAWRSPGLNTEAFFGQGTRLTVV.

Remarks on this clone: The junction differs from germline at one of its ends, possibly a read error. The V gene is TRBV6-1, the J gene TRBJ1-6, with 8 positions matching TRBD1. CDR3 length: 16 amino acids. Germline V gene sequence: CDR1 MNHNS, CDR2 SASEGT. CDR3 loop: CASSEGRTGYSSPLHF. CDR3 coding DNA: TGTGCCAGCAGTGAGGGGAGGACAGGGTATAGTTCACCCCTCCACTTT.

CDR3 amino acids: CASSLRRQGYEQYF. The CDR3 nucleotides read TGCGCCAGCAGCTTGCGAAGACAGGGGTACGAGCAGTACTTC. V gene TRBV5-1 combines with J gene TRBJ2-7, with 8 bases fitting TRBD1. Germline V gives CDR1 SGHRS, CDR2 YFSETQ. The V gene end was trimmed by 1 base and the J gene end by 4 bases; junction bases not matched to a gene: 4. The CDR3 extends over 14 amino acids. Full variable domain (remainder filled in from reference TRBV5-1 and TRBJ2-7): KAGVTQTPRYLIKTRGQQVTLSCSPISGHRSVSWYQQTPGQGLQFLFEYFSETQRNKGNFPGRFSGRQFSNSRSEMNVSTLELGDSALYLCASSLRRQGYEQYFGPGTRLTVT.

The chain combines TRBV27 with TRBJ2-2, with 8 positions matching TRBD2. Germline lookup yields CDR1 MNHEY and CDR2 SMNVEV (reference sequence). The trim removed 5 bases at V and 3 bases at J, leaving 11 bases unmatched. This CDR3 region has 17 residues. Here the CDR3 reads CASSPLLAGGYTGELFF. CDR3 nucleotides: TGTGCCAGCAGTCCCCTCCTGGCGGGGGGTTACACCGGGGAGCTGTTTTTT.

In DNA, the CDR3 is TGCGCCAGCAGCTTGGACGGAGGAAACAATCAGCCCCAGCATTTT. This sequence encodes CASSLDGGNNQPQHF. V and J are TRBV5-1 and TRBJ1-5; D call uncertain. Germline values: CDR1 SGHRS, CDR2 YFSETQ. V was clipped by 0 bases and J by 3 bases, with 10 bases between them. This CDR3 spans 15 amino acids.

The chain recombines TRBV7-2 with TRBJ2-5; D is perhaps TRBD1 or TRBD2 (5 bases each). CDR1 is SGHTA, CDR2 FQGNSA, per germline. V lost 5 bases to trimming and J lost 2 bases, with 15 bases between them. The CDR3 runs to 15 residues. The chain's CDR3 is CASSPRGVRQETQYF. CDR3 sequence (DNA): TGTGCCAGCAGCCCGCGAGGGGTTCGGCAAGAGACCCAGTACTTC. Supplemented by reference TRBV7-2 and TRBJ2-5, the full variable domain reads GAGVSQSPSNKVTEKGKDVELRCDPISGHTALYWYRQSLGQGLEFLIYFQGNSAPDKSGLPSDRFSAERTGGSVSTLTIQRTQQEDSAVYLCASSPRGVRQETQYFGPGTRLLVL.

The chain employs TRBV5-1 and TRBJ1-2, with a possible D match to TRBD1 (6 bases). CDR1 and CDR2 (germline): SGHRS, YFSETQ. V shed 2 bases and J shed 1 base, with 18 bases lying between them. The CDR3 is made up of 17 amino acids. CDR3 coding DNA: TGCGCCAGCAGCTTAACAGGACAGCCAGGAATTAACTATGGCTACACCTTC. Translation gives CASSLTGQPGINYGYTF.

This clone was found a few times. This chain connects TRBV19 to TRBJ1-5; 10 bases line up with TRBD1. V lost 5 bases to trimming and J lost 5 bases; unmatched junction nucleotides: 6. Germline CDR1 reads LNHDA; CDR2 reads SQIVND (reference sequence). The CDR3 is 15 residues long. The CDR3 reads CASSPRTGGYQPQHF. In nucleotides, the CDR3 is TGTGCCAGTAGTCCCCGGACAGGGGGTTATCAGCCCCAGCATTTT.

The chain combines TRBV28 with TRBJ1-1; 9 positions match TRBD1. Trimming took 5 bases from V and 6 from J; bases not matched to a gene: 10. The CDR3 spans 15 residues. CDR1 and CDR2 (germline): MDHEN, SYDVKM. This chain's CDR3 is CASSPMGTGRAEAFF. The CDR3 DNA sequence: TGTGCCAGCAGTCCGATGGGGACAGGGCGGGCTGAAGCTTTCTTT.

This clone was counted ten times or more. This chain links TRBV19 with TRBJ1-6; D is undetermined. Trimming pared 5 bases from V and 10 bases from J, leaving 12 bases between. The CDR3 contains 13 residues. Germline V gene lookup returns CDR1 LNHDA and CDR2 SQIVND (reference sequence). In DNA form, the CDR3 reads TGTGCCAGTAGTGGGTCCGGGAGGTCACCCCTCCACTTT. Translating it yields CASSGSGRSPLHF.

CDR3 sequence: CASSPLEGRNNEQFF. In nucleotides, the CDR3 is TGTGCCAGCAGCCCCTTAGAAGGGCGTAACAATGAGCAGTTCTTC. The rearrangement links TRBV7-9 to TRBJ2-1; no definite D call. Germline lookup yields CDR1 SEHNR and CDR2 FQNEAQ (reference sequence). Trimming left V 5 bases short and J 5 bases short, with 16 bases between. The CDR3 has 15 amino acids.

The rearrangement uses TRBV7-8 and TRBJ2-7, with 7 nucleotides matching TRBD2. Per the germline V gene, CDR1 is SGHVS and CDR2 is FQNEAQ. J was trimmed by 6 bases and V by 1 base; bases with no gene match: 9. This CDR3 is 15 amino acids long. The chain's CDR3 is CASSLVPAGLGEQYF. In DNA, the CDR3 is TGTGCCAGCAGCTTAGTCCCAGCGGGACTGGGCGAGCAGTACTTC.

This clone was seen repeatedly, ten times or more. This chain joins TRBV14 and TRBJ2-2; TRBD1 matches at 10 bases. Germline CDR1 SGHDN, CDR2 FVKESK. J gave up 6 bases and V 5 bases, and 9 bases lay outside the gene matches. The length of the CDR3 is 16 residues. The CDR3 loop reads CASSYLRDRGSGELFF. CDR3 DNA sequence: TGTGCCAGCAGCTACCTCCGGGACAGGGGTTCCGGGGAGCTGTTTTTT.

The V gene is TRBV28, the J gene TRBJ2-7; maybe TRBD1 (7 bases). The V gene lost 8 bases and the J gene lost 7 bases, with 27 bases spanning the gap. This CDR3 contains 16 residues. From germline, CDR1 is MDHEN and CDR2 SYDVKM. In DNA form, the CDR3 reads TGTGCCAGCGCGAGACAGGGAGGCTACCAAGAATTGGAGCAGTACTTC. Its protein is CASARQGGYQELEQYF. Variable domain in full (rest from reference TRBV28 and TRBJ2-7): DVKVTQSSRYLVKRTGEKVFLECVQDMDHENMFWYRQDPGLGLRLIYFSYDVKMKEKGDIPEGYSVSREKKERFSLILESASTNQTSMYLCASARQGGYQELEQYFGPGTRLTVT.

With respect to this clone: The same CDR3 arises from other DNA sequences in this sample as well. The chain employs TRBV18 and TRBJ1-4; D not certain. V dropped 2 bases and J dropped 5 bases, with 9 bases sitting between them. The CDR3 spans 14 residues. The V gene's germline CDR1 is KGHSH and CDR2 LQKENI. The CDR3 DNA is TGTGCCAGCTCACCAGACGGCTTGAATGAAAAACTGTTTTTT. This encodes CASSPDGLNEKLFF. The full variable domain, in which reference TRBV18 and TRBJ1-4 provide the parts outside the CDR3, is NAGVMQNPRHLVRRRGQEARLRCSPMKGHSHVYWYRQLPEEGLKFMVYLQKENIIDESGMPKERFSAEFPKEGPSILRIQQVVRGDSAAYFCASSPDGLNEKLFFGSGTQLSVL.

The V call is TRBV27, the J call TRBJ2-7; 8 bases match TRBD2. This CDR3 has 13 amino acids. CDR1 and CDR2 from the germline V gene are MNHEY and SMNVEV (reference sequence). The ends lost 6 bases at V and 7 bases at J; junction bases unmatched: 8. CDR3 nucleotide sequence: TGTGCCAGCAGAAGGGGGGCGGGGGGAGAGCAGTACTTC. This translates into CASRRGAGGEQYF.

This clone showed up just once. The chain recombines TRBV7-2 with TRBJ1-4; D is unclear. Looked up from germline, CDR1 is SGHTA and CDR2 is FQGNSA. This CDR3 is built from 15 residues. Deletions cut 6 bases from V and 1 base from J, with 12 bases between. CDR3 sequence: CASRPTLGTNEKLFF. CDR3 DNA: TGTGCCAGCAGGCCTACTCTGGGAACTAATGAAAAACTGTTTTTT.

The gene calls are TRBV10-2 and TRBJ2-1, with D perhaps assigned TRBD1 or TRBD2 (6 bases each). The CDR3 contains 13 residues. V lost 10 bases and J 6 bases, leaving 16 bases between the germline ends. Germline-derived CDR1 and CDR2 are WSHSY and SAAADI. The CDR3 DNA reads TGCGCCACCTCTAGGGGGGAGGCCAATGAGCAGTTCTTC. Protein: CATSRGEANEQFF.

The chain carries TRBV19 and TRBJ2-3; the match to TRBD2 covers 8 bases. The CDR3 loop spans 14 amino acids. Germline lookup yields CDR1 LNHDA and CDR2 SQIVND (reference sequence). V shed 9 bases and J 2 bases; nucleotides not matched to a gene: 7. The CDR3, as DNA: TGTGCCAGCAATAAAGCGGGGGACACAGATACGCAGTATTTT. This encodes CASNKAGDTDTQYF.

The chain couples TRBV6-6 to TRBJ2-7; D is possibly TRBD1 (7 bases). Germline V gene data show CDR1 as MNHNY and CDR2 as SVGAGI (reference sequence). CDR3 length: 14 residues. V lost 6 bases and J lost 4, with 16 bases in between. The CDR3 region has the DNA TGTGCCAGCAGCGACAGGGAGGAGAGGTACGAGCAGTACTTC. As protein: CASSDREERYEQYF.

This clone occurred once. The chain links TRBV6-1 to TRBJ1-6, with D unclear. The CDR3 has 11 amino acids. With 3 bases removed from V and 14 bases from J, the gap between germline ends came to 8 bases. Germline V CDR1 and CDR2: MNHNS, SASEGT. In nucleotides, the CDR3 is TGTGCCAGCAGTGACACCTGGGCCCTCCACTTT. Its protein is CASSDTWALHF.